These 10 T cell receptor beta chains originate from one sample sequenced in a study of T cells in Graves' hyperthyroidism and ophthalmopathy. RNA transcripts were the template for amplifying TCR beta CDR3 regions. First-round RT-PCR targeting the TCR CDR3 was performed with the HTBI primer set. TCRdb processed the multiplex PCR reads anew with MiXCR; each CDR3 protein has one entry. Of under 450,000 distinct CDR3 sequences in the sample, 17% are singletons; the top ten hold approximately 33%. Sequenced material: blood. The receptors come from a woman aged 30 to 39 with Graves' hyperthyroidism that later progressed to Graves' ophthalmopathy.

This clonotype has a count of ten or more. This CDR3 is CAISGRGTSTVNEQFF. The CDR3 DNA reads TGTGCCATCAGTGGCCGGGGGACTAGCACGGTCAATGAGCAGTTCTTC. V and J are TRBV10-3 and TRBJ2-1; 9 bases align to TRBD2. V was pared by 4 bases and J by 6 bases, with 10 bases of the junction left unmatched. CDR3 length: 16 amino acids. CDR1 is ENHRY and CDR2 is SYGVKD in the germline V gene.

This clonotype showed up just a few times. The chain combines TRBV6-1 with TRBJ1-2; 11 nucleotides match TRBD1. The CDR3 has 16 amino acids. The V segment lost 2 bases and the J segment 4 bases; nucleotides outside the gene matches: 6. Germline values: CDR1 MNHNS, CDR2 SASEGT. CDR3 loop: CASSEIWTGGSYGYTF. The CDR3 DNA follows: TGTGCCAGCAGTGAAATATGGACAGGGGGCTCCTATGGCTACACCTTC.

This clonotype appeared many times. V gene TRBV3-1 combines with J gene TRBJ1-4; perhaps TRBD1 as D (5 bases). The germline gives CDR1 LGHDT, CDR2 YNNKEL (reference sequence). This CDR3 contains 13 residues. V lost 4 bases to trimming and J lost 7 bases, with 10 bases between them. CDR3 amino acids: CASSPDIAEKLFF. CDR3 DNA sequence: TGTGCCAGCAGCCCGGACATAGCTGAAAAACTGTTTTTT. Full variable domain (rest looked up from reference TRBV3-1 and TRBJ1-4): DTAVSQTPKYLVTQMGNDKSIKCEQNLGHDTMYWYKQDSKKFLKIMFSYNNKELIINETVPNRFSPKSPDKAHLNLHINSLELGDSAVYFCASSPDIAEKLFFGSGTQLSVL.

The chain carries TRBV4-1 and TRBJ2-3; D uncertain. The CDR3 spans 15 residues. Per germline, CDR1 MGHRA and CDR2 YSYEKL. Trimming took 1 base from V and 4 from J, leaving 12 bases between them. The CDR3: CASSQGLAFADTQYF. CDR3 bases: TGCGCCAGCAGCCAAGGACTGGCCTTTGCAGATACGCAGTATTTT.

The table lists this clonotype with a few counts. This rearrangement joins TRBV6-2 or TRBV6-3 to TRBJ1-5; tentatively, D is TRBD1 (5 bases). The germline gives CDR1 MNHEY, CDR2 SVGEGT. Trimming left V 4 bases short and J 7 bases short, with 14 bases between. CDR3 length: 14 amino acids. The CDR3 sequence: CASSWGGGAQPQHF. CDR3 coding DNA: TGTGCCAGCAGTTGGGGCGGGGGAGCGCAGCCCCAGCATTTT.

The CDR3 nucleotides are TGTGCCAGCAGTTTCCTCGGACTAGCGGGAGCGACAGATACGCAGTATTTT. Amino acids: CASSFLGLAGATDTQYF. This chain links TRBV12-3 or TRBV12-4 with TRBJ2-3, with TRBD2 matching 13 bases. The CDR3 extends over 17 amino acids. With V trimmed by 3 bases and J by 3 bases, 6 bases remained unmatched.

J is TRBJ2-3 and V is TRBV4-2, with 10 nucleotides matching TRBD2. The V gene's germline CDR1 is LGHNA and CDR2 YNFKEQ. V shed 0 bases and J 1 base; nucleotides not matched to a gene: 4. The CDR3 spans 17 residues. The CDR3 DNA reads as TGTGCCAGCAGCCAAGATAAAGGGACTAGCGGCACAGATACGCAGTATTTT. Residues: CASSQDKGTSGTDTQYF.

At least ten counts were recorded for this clonotype. The chain recombines TRBV28 with TRBJ2-1, with 8 bases lining up with TRBD2. The CDR3 contains 20 residues. V lost 7 bases and J lost 0; bases outside the gene matches: 20. Germline-derived CDR1 and CDR2 are MDHEN and SYDVKM. The CDR3 region has the DNA TGTGCCAGCACCGCCCCGGGACTAGGCCCTTTCCAGATCTCCTACAATGAGCAGTTCTTC. Its protein product is CASTAPGLGPFQISYNEQFF.

This clonotype was recorded many times. The chain links TRBV11-2 to TRBJ1-1; D not resolved. The CDR3 contains 14 residues. Germline CDR1 reads SGHAT; CDR2 reads FQNNGV. V gave up 5 bases and J gave up 1 base, with 11 bases separating them. The DNA of the CDR3 is TGTGCCAGCAGCGCGGGATACCCGAACACTGAAGCTTTCTTT. It yields the protein CASSAGYPNTEAFF. Filled out from reference TRBV11-2 and TRBJ1-1, the complete variable domain reads EAGVAQSPRYKIIEKRQSVAFWCNPISGHATLYWYQQILGQGPKLLIQFQNNGVVDDSQLPKDRFSAERLKGVDSTLKIQPAKLEDSAVYLCASSAGYPNTEAFFGQGTRLTVV.

Comments on this clonotype: With a much larger clone just one base away, this may be a read error. The rearrangement links TRBV19 to TRBJ1-1; TRBD1 matches 9 bases. The CDR3 is 17 residues long. Germline V gene lookup returns CDR1 LNHDA and CDR2 SQIVND (reference sequence). In DNA form, the CDR3 reads TGTGCCAGTAGTATTGTCTGGTCCCCCCGGGACAGGGTTGAAGCTCTCTTT. Amino acids: CASSIVWSPRDRVEALF.